Listed below are T cell receptor beta chains from one sample, sequenced in a study of beta chain features in type 1 diabetes. Clones were read by immunoSEQ multiplex PCR, and TCRdb kept only the in-frame ones, dropping some. The sample contains 23,000 or so clones, about 69% of which appear only once. Source material: Tregs from blood. The receptors originated from a man aged 18 to 29 with type 1 diabetes. CDR3s include the opening cysteine and the closing phenylalanine or tryptophan. Each record gives: V gene, CDR3 protein.

TRBV7-9 CASSLKEGLAAF
TRBV7-8 CASSRGLAGTYNEQFF
TRBV5-1 CASSEQGNTGELFF
TRBV10-3 CAISEIELGPHEQYF
TRBV6-5 CASIGGRNEQFF
TRBV20-1 CSAQTGSHFF
TRBV6-6 CASTALAGRSYNEQFF
TRBV7-8 CASSPRQGRIEQYF
TRBV28 CASSTSGGYNEQFF
TRBV25-1 CASSEFAREQYF
TRBV18 CASSPPNGGANGELFF
TRBV7-9 CASSDRGGYNEQFF
TRBV5-1 CASRGVVETQYF
TRBV7-2 CASSLGATSVAETQYF
TRBV6-5 CASSYWRYEQYF
TRBV7-2 CASSLVGTGRYF
TRBV10-3 CAISESQGRKYGYTF
TRBV23-1 CASTTQTGGDYNEQFF
TRBV6-1 CASSGRLVSYNEQFF
TRBV14 CASSLSGEQFF
TRBV10-3 CAIRGQGGLDEQFF
TRBV6-6 CASRNRVGEQFF
TRBV11-2 CASSWTSREQYF
TRBV5-1 CASRGTAMNTEAFF